This TCR beta chain was captured by sequencing in a study of neurological immune-mediated disorders (dated by TCRdb to between 2017 and 2020). The study in broad terms: Using UMI-based sequencing, the study compared peripheral blood TCR-beta repertoires from patients with HTLV-I-associated myelopathy (HAM/TSP), patients with multiple sclerosis, and healthy controls. Longitudinal samples, technical triplicates and paired sorted CD4+ and CD8+ T-cell subsets, alongside PBMC samples, were included among the 106 TCR-beta libraries. Technical triplicate libraries were sequenced to precisely calculate how much the frequency of each individual clone varied. The cohort included some 70 subjects: about 15 with HAM/TSP, roughly 34 with multiple sclerosis, and some 20 healthy controls.

What the authors observed across the whole study: No identical CDR3 amino acid sequences were found to be shared among expanded clones across subjects, suggesting that TCR-beta repertoires were private in all groups. TCR clonal expansion was highest in HAM/TSP patients and lowest in MS patients, with MS patients falling below even healthy controls.

This clonotype has at least ten counts. Its antigen remains undetermined. Base qualities are missing; no much larger clone stands one base away. For CDR1 and CDR2, the germline V gene lists SGHRS and YFSETQ. The CDR3 sequence holds 15 residues, the cysteine and phenylalanine included. The entry retains the CDR3 DNA only, 45 bases that are in frame from base 1. The germline V end is reduced by 7 bases and the J end by 2 bases; junction bases left unmatched: 5. The time point label, as the study defines it: technical triplicate 1. Unsorted PBMC libraries were generated from 2 million PBMCs stored in RNAlater at -80 °C until RNA extraction. PBMCs were separated from peripheral blood using Ficoll-Hypaque density gradient centrifugation and then cryopreserved in liquid nitrogen. To synthesize cDNA, template-switch 5'RACE was performed with a primer carrying a 10-nucleotide random unique molecular identifier so that each TCR transcript was tagged. Every sequencing run covered 15-18 subjects and yielded more than 160 million TCR-beta sequences. The RNeasy kit was used to extract total RNA. TCR-beta VDJ regions were amplified with primers for the TCR constant region and the 5'RACE anchor, using the KAPA Real-time Library Amplification kit. Sample indexes and Illumina adaptors were added in a first PCR, after which library yield was increased in a second PCR. After Ampure bead purification, the roughly 650 bp TCR product was size-selected on a 2% E-gel SizeSelection system. Before pooling, library quality was checked on a Bioanalyzer, concentration was measured with Qubit, and libraries were quantified with the Kapa Library Quantification kit. An Illumina HiSeq 2500 was used to sequence the libraries paired-end at 2 x 150 bp. To increase sequence diversity, roughly 24-31% phiX was spiked into each library pool. As for the authors' bioinformatics: Quality-filtered reads were processed with the UMI-based MiGEC pipeline, and over 75% of raw TCR sequences were removed by the MiGEC pipeline during error correction. VDJ genes were aligned to IMGT germline references, and each clonotype was defined by a unique CDR3 amino acid sequence together with V-J genes. Clonal expansion, Shannon diversity and CDR3 relatedness were evaluated with VDJtools (CalcPairwiseDistances, ClusterSamples), while phylogenetic trees were built in CLCbio workbench. Clones with at least 8 unique UMIs were defined as expanded, with this threshold being based on coefficient-of-variation modelling across technical triplicates. Using fastp at Q25 and MiXCR, TCRdb reprocessed the public reads and kept productive beta chains. Rows are combined by CDR3 protein, so each entry shows the most common genes and DNA. Clone size and V and J calls follow TCRdb, not the original study. For this sample there are 30,000 to 40,000 distinct CDR3 sequences; roughly 10% appear just once. Of the sample, roughly 3.9% falls within the top ten clones.

This sequence uses TRBV5-1 and TRBJ2-1, with TRBD2 identical over 11 junction bases. This TCR was sampled from a man between 60 and 70 years old with HTLV-1-associated myelopathy (HAM/TSP). Source material: PBMCs. The DNA sequence is as follows: TGCGCCAGCGGCGTAGCGGGAGGGCCCTACAATGAGCAGTTCTTC. This is translated as CASGVAGGPYNEQFF.